Below are 12 T cell receptor beta chains sequenced from a single sample in a study of T cells after yellow fever vaccination. TCRdb reprocessed the 5' RACE reads with MiXCR, giving one entry per CDR3 protein. The sample contains fewer than 150,000 distinct CDR3 sequences, 7.7% of which appear only once. This material consisted of CD4+ T cells sorted from PBMCs, taken 5 days after the yellow fever booster vaccination. These receptors all stem from a young man who received the YFV17D yellow fever vaccine.

The table lists this clonotype with many counts. The chain is built from TRBV3-1 and TRBJ2-5; 11 positions match TRBD2. CDR3 length: 14 residues. Trimming removed 4 bases from V and 9 bases from J; junction bases left unmatched: 7. CDR1 is LGHDT, CDR2 YNNKEL, per germline (reference sequence). The CDR3 sequence: CASSPETSGMAQYF. CDR3 nucleotides: TGTGCCAGCAGCCCTGAGACTAGCGGGATGGCCCAGTACTTC.

There are many counts of this clonotype. The genes are TRBV10-3 and TRBJ2-1, with D tentatively TRBD1 (5 bases). The CDR3 length is 13 residues. From germline, CDR1 is ENHRY and CDR2 SYGVKD. V gave up 10 bases and J gave up 5 bases, with 15 bases separating them. The CDR3 DNA reads as TGTGCCACACTGGGCGCAGGGAACAATGAGCAGTTCTTC. The encoded protein is CATLGAGNNEQFF.

This clonotype has at least ten counts. The J gene is TRBJ2-1, the V gene TRBV10-3; the match to TRBD2 covers 12 bases. Germline CDR1 is ENHRY and CDR2 is SYGVKD. V trimming: 3 bases; J trimming: 6 bases; junction bases outside the gene matches: 6. CDR3 length equals 16 residues. CDR3 protein: CAISDLLTSGSNEQFF. The CDR3 DNA reads as TGTGCCATCAGTGATCTCCTGACTAGCGGGAGCAATGAGCAGTTCTTC.

Notes on this clonotype: A much larger clone lies a single base off, so this may be a read error. The gene calls are TRBV20-1 and TRBJ2-7; D gene uncertain. Germline CDR1 and CDR2: DFQATT and SNEGSKA (reference sequence). This CDR3 spans 13 amino acids. The germline V and J ends were trimmed by 3 bases and 4 bases, with 13 bases remaining between them. The CDR3 sequence: CSARDRLLYEQYF. CDR3 DNA: TGCAGTGCTAGGGACCGCTTGCTTTACGAGCAGTACTTC.

Ten or more counts support this clonotype. The rearrangement uses TRBV20-1 and TRBJ2-2, with TRBD2 matching 7 bases. Germline trimming cut 4 bases from V and 4 bases from J; bases unmatched to any gene: 9. Germline V gene data show CDR1 as DFQATT and CDR2 as SNEGSKA (reference sequence). The CDR3 has 15 residues. The CDR3 DNA reads as TGCAGTGCTAAAGTGGGCGGGAGTATCACCGGGGAGCTGTTTTTT. It is translated as CSAKVGGSITGELFF.

The J gene is TRBJ2-2, the V gene TRBV10-3; 8 nucleotides line up with TRBD2. V gave up 0 bases and J gave up 1 base; unmatched junction bases: 1. The CDR3 loop spans 16 amino acids. The germline V gene has CDR1 ENHRY and CDR2 SYGVKD. In DNA, the CDR3 is TGTGCCATCAGTGAGTCTCTAGCGGGGAACACCGGGGAGCTGTTTTTT. Translated, it gives CAISESLAGNTGELFF.

This clonotype showed up just a few times. This rearrangement joins TRBV6-5 to TRBJ2-3, with 8 bases lining up with TRBD2. The CDR3 covers 16 residues. CDR1 is MNHEY, CDR2 SVGAGI, per germline. After removal of 2 bases from V and 4 bases from J, the junction contained 8 bases not matched to a gene. CDR3 region: CASSYRSGSSSDTQYF. CDR3 bases: TGTGCCAGCAGTTACCGGAGCGGGAGTTCCTCAGATACGCAGTATTTT.

Worth noting for this clonotype: This may arise from a read error, as a much more abundant clone is one base away. This sequence joins TRBV29-1 and TRBJ2-1; 8 bases line up with TRBD1. This CDR3 spans 14 amino acids. Unmatched junction bases numbered 11, after V lost 5 bases and J lost 8 bases. Germline V gene data show CDR1 as SQVTM and CDR2 as ANQGSEA. CDR3 bases: TGCAGCGTTTCGAGAGGGACAGGTTACGATGAGCAGTTCTTC. This encodes CSVSRGTGYDEQFF.

This clonotype came up many times. The CDR3 region has the DNA TGTGCCAGTACGAGTAGGGGTCACGAGCAGTACTTC. Translation gives CASTSRGHEQYF. V gene TRBV12-3 or TRBV12-4 combines with J gene TRBJ2-7; D possibly corresponds to TRBD1 (5 bases). Trimming removed 9 bases at V and 5 bases at J, with 14 bases between. The CDR3 covers 12 residues.

The sample holds a few counts of this clonotype. The gene calls are TRBV5-1 and TRBJ2-7; D tentatively fits TRBD1 or TRBD2 (5 bases each). The CDR3 is 15 residues long. The V and J ends lost 0 bases and 3 bases respectively, with 13 bases between them. Germline CDR1 and CDR2: SGHRS and YFSETQ. For the CDR3, the DNA is TGCGCCAGCAGCTTGGGTGGGACCAACTACTACGAGCAGTACTTC. It is translated as CASSLGGTNYYEQYF. Combining the CDR3 with reference TRBV5-1 and TRBJ2-7 gives the whole variable domain KAGVTQTPRYLIKTRGQQVTLSCSPISGHRSVSWYQQTPGQGLQFLFEYFSETQRNKGNFPGRFSGRQFSNSRSEMNVSTLELGDSALYLCASSLGGTNYYEQYFGPGTRLTVT.

This clonotype was counted at least ten times. The chain recombines TRBV7-2 with TRBJ2-7, with D uncertain. Trimming took off 5 bases at V and 5 bases at J, with 16 bases between the two ends. CDR1 is SGHTA, CDR2 FQGNSA, per germline. CDR3 length: 14 residues. The CDR3 nucleotides read TGTGCCAGCAGCCACACTCGGACGAGCCACGAGCAGTACTTC. Protein: CASSHTRTSHEQYF.

Ten or more counts support this clonotype. The V gene is TRBV12-3 or TRBV12-4, the J gene TRBJ1-6; tentative D call: TRBD1 (6 bases). Trimming removed 2 bases from V and 7 bases from J, with 12 bases in between. The CDR3 loop spans 15 amino acids. CDR3 sequence reads: CASSLQGGLNSPLHF. The CDR3 bases are TGTGCCAGCAGTTTACAAGGGGGTCTCAATTCACCCCTCCACTTT.